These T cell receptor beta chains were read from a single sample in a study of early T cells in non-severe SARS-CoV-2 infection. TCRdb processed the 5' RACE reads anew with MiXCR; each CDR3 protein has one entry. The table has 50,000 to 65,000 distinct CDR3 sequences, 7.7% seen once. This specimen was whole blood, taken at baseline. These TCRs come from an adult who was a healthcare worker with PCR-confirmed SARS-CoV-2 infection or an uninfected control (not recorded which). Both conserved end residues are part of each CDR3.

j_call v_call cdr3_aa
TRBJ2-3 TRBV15 CATSGRRTSGSWGWTDTQYF
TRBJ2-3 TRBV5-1 CASRTGAPTDTQYF
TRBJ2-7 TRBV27 CASSLQGKDEQYF
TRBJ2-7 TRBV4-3 CASSQDVTSGKYEQYF
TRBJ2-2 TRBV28 CASRVENTGELFF
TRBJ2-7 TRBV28 CASNRFGKREGNAEQYF
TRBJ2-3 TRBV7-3 CASSLSRDGTDTQYF
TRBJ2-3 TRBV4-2 CASSQGSEGTDTQYF
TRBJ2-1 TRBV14 CASSQGTSGSMKQFF
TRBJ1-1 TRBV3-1 CASSQANPAPNTEAFF
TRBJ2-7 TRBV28 CASGDRATSGIHYEQYF
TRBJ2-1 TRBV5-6 CASSLDGKSYNEQFF
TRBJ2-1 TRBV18 CASSPLRGFEQFF
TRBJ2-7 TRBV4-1 CASSQDSGLARYEQYF
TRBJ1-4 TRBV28 CASSPRRGPGTNEKLFF
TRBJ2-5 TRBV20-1 CSAIDGTQYF
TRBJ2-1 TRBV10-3 CAISLGGDVREQFF
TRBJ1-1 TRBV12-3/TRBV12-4 CASKPNLNAEAFF
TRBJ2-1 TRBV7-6 CASSSRGNPYNEQFF
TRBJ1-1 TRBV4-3 CASSQDSIRDTEAFF
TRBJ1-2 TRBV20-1 CSASTSANYGYTF
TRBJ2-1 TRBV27 CASTRQGENEQFF
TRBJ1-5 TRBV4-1 CASSQGNRPRNQPQHF
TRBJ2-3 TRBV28 CASSSHQEGSTDTQYF
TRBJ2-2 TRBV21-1 CASSVGTGGQDGELFF
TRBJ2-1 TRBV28 CASSLAGSGRGNEQFF
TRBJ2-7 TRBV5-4 CAGNRDASYEQYF
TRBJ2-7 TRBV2 CASSDYTYEQYF
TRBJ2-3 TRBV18 CASSKDRPSTDTQYF
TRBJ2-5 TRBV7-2 CASSRGAETQYF
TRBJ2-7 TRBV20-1 CSAATGDAYEQYF
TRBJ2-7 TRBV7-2 CASSFGTSGSITYEQYF
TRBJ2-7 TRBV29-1 CSVEDQGTVNSYEQYF
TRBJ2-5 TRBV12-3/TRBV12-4 CASTSGPGSQETQYF
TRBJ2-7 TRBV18 CASSPTPGYEQYF
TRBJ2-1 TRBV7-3 CASSLNAGPVYNEQFF
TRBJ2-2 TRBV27 CASSGGGIQVQNTGELFF
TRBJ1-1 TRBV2 CASSEASVGMNTEAFF
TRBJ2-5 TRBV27 CASSSISYGQETQYF